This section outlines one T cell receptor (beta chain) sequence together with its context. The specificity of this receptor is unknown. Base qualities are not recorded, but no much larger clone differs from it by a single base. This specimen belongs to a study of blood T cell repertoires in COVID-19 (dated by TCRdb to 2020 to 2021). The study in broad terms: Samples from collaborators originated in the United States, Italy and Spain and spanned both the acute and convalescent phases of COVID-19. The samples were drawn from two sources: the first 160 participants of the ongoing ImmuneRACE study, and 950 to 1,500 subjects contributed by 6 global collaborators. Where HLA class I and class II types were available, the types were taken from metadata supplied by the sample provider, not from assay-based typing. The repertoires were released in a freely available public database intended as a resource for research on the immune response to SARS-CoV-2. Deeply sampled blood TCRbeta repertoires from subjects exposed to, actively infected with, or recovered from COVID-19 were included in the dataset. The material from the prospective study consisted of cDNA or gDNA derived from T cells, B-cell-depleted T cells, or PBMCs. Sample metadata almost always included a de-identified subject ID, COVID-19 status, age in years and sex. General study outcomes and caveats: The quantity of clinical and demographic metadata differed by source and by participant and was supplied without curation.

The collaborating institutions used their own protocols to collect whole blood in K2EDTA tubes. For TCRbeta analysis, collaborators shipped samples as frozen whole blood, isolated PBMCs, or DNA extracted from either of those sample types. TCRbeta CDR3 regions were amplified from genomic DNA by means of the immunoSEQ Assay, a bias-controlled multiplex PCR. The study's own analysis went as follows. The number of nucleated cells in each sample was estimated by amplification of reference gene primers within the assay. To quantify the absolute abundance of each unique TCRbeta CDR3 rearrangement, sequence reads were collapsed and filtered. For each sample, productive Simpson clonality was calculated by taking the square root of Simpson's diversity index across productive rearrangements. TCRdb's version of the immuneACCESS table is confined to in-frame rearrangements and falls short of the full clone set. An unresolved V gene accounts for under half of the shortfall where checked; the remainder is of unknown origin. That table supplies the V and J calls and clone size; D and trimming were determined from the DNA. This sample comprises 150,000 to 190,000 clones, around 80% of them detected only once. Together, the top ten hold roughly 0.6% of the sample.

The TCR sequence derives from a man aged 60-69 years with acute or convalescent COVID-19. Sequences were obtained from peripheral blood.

Here is the DNA: TGTGCCACCAGCCCCGGAGGCAGGGGGCTCTACAATGAGCAGTTCTTC. It specifies CATSPGGRGLYNEQFF. The chain is made from TRBV24-1 and TRBJ2-1, with 8 middle bases fitting TRBD1. The germline V gene encodes CDR1 KGHDR and CDR2 SFDVKD. Germline trimming amounts to 7 bases on V and 3 bases on J, with 10 as the count of junction bases outside the gene matches. The CDR3 contains 16 residues, cysteine and phenylalanine counted. Kept here is only the CDR3 DNA, which spans 48 bases and is read in frame from base 1.